The clone carrying this T cell receptor (beta chain) was counted many times. This record belongs to a study of CD8 T cells in ankylosing spondylitis. The CDR3 totals 14 residues. V lost 1 base to trimming and J lost 3 bases, with 13 bases between them. The V gene's germline CDR1 is DFQATT and CDR2 SNEGSKA (reference sequence). TCRdb recomputed calls from the 5' RACE reads with MiXCR, one row per CDR3 protein. The sample records under 300,000 distinct CDR3 sequences, about 10% being singletons. Input material: blood, either unsorted or a sorted T cell fraction (not recorded which). The TCR originated in a male donor with ankylosing spondylitis or in good health (not recorded which). This chain joins TRBV20-1 and TRBJ2-7; D perhaps matches TRBD2 (5 bases). The CDR3 DNA follows: TGCAGTGCTAGAGTGAGCGGATTTCACTACGAGCAGTACTTC. Protein product: CSARVSGFHYEQYF.